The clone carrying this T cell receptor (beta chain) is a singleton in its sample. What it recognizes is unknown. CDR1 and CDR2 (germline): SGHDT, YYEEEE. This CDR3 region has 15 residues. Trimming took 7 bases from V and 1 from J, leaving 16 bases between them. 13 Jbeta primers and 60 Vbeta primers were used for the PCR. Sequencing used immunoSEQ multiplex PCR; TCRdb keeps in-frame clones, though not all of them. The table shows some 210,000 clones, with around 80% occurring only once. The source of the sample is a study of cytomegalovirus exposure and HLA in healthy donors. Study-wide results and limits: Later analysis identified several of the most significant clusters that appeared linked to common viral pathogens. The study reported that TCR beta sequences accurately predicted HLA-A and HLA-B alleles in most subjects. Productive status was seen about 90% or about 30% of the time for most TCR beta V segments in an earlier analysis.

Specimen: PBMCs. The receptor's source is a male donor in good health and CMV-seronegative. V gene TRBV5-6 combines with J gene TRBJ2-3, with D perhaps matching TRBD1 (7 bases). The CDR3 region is CASRAGGGGTDTQYF. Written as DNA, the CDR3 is TGTGCCAGCCGGGCTGGAGGGGGCGGCACAGATACGCAGTATTTT.